A selection of T cell receptor beta chains follows, all from one sample in a study of beta chain features in type 1 diabetes. TCRdb's copy holds only in-frame clones and misses some; the assay was immunoSEQ multiplex PCR. The sample records around 500,000 clones, approximately 30% being singletons. Material: naive CD4+ T cells from blood. The receptors derive from a man between 18 and 29 years old in good health. The CDR3 runs from the conserved cysteine through the conserved F or W. Each record gives: D gene, V gene, clone size, J gene, CDR3 DNA, CDR3 protein. The D gene is left open where the match is weak. Clone size appears in some rows only: once, few, many, or a class for an expanded clone.

d_call: TRBD1; v_call: TRBV20-1; clone_size: NA; j_call: TRBJ2-7; cdr3_nt: TGCAGTGCTAGAGTCGGGACAGGGGGATACTTC; cdr3_aa: CSARVGTGGYF
d_call: TRBD2; v_call: TRBV28; clone_size: NA; j_call: TRBJ2-1; cdr3_nt: TGTGCCAGCAGAGTCGGTCTAGCGGCAAACTACAATGAGCAGTTCTTC; cdr3_aa: CASRVGLAANYNEQFF
d_call: NA; v_call: TRBV15; clone_size: NA; j_call: TRBJ1-1; cdr3_nt: TGTGCCACCAGCAGAGATTTGAGGACTGAAGCTTTCTTT; cdr3_aa: CATSRDLRTEAFF
d_call: NA; v_call: TRBV4-3; clone_size: few; j_call: TRBJ2-3; cdr3_nt: TGCGCCAGCAGCCAAGATACCGGGAGAGGCACAGATACGCAGTATTTT; cdr3_aa: CASSQDTGRGTDTQYF
d_call: TRBD1; v_call: TRBV30; clone_size: NA; j_call: TRBJ1-2; cdr3_nt: TGTGCCTGGAGTGCCGACAGGGGCGGCTACACCTTC; cdr3_aa: CAWSADRGGYTF
d_call: NA; v_call: TRBV2; clone_size: NA; j_call: TRBJ2-1; cdr3_nt: TGTGCCAGCAGTGATGTGGTTAGATACAATGAGCAGTTCTTC; cdr3_aa: CASSDVVRYNEQFF
d_call: NA; v_call: TRBV29-1; clone_size: NA; j_call: TRBJ2-3; cdr3_nt: TGCAGCGTTGAAGAGGTCACAGATACGCAGTATTTT; cdr3_aa: CSVEEVTDTQYF
d_call: NA; v_call: TRBV4-2; clone_size: few; j_call: TRBJ2-1; cdr3_nt: TGTGCCAGCAGCAGACTAGGGAGCTCCTACAATGAGCAGTTCTTC; cdr3_aa: CASSRLGSSYNEQFF
d_call: NA; v_call: TRBV20-1; clone_size: NA; j_call: TRBJ1-2; cdr3_nt: TGCAGTGCTAGGCTCTCCGTATCCTACACCTTC; cdr3_aa: CSARLSVSYTF
d_call: TRBD1; v_call: TRBV9; clone_size: NA; j_call: TRBJ2-5; cdr3_nt: TGTGCCAGCAGCGTCGACAGGGGAGAGACCCAGTACTTC; cdr3_aa: CASSVDRGETQYF
d_call: TRBD1; v_call: TRBV19; clone_size: NA; j_call: TRBJ2-4; cdr3_nt: TGTGCCAGTAGCGTTCCAATCGACAGGGGAAGTGGGGCGCTAGCCAAAAACATTCAGTACTTC; cdr3_aa: CASSVPIDRGSGALAKNIQYF
d_call: TRBD2; v_call: TRBV7-2; clone_size: few; j_call: TRBJ2-3; cdr3_nt: TGTGCCAGCAGCCCCCGGGGTAGCGGGAGAGATACGCAGTATTTT; cdr3_aa: CASSPRGSGRDTQYF
d_call: NA; v_call: TRBV28; clone_size: NA; j_call: TRBJ2-7; cdr3_nt: TGTGCCAGCAGTCCAGGCGACGGAGCACTCTTGGAGCAGTACTTC; cdr3_aa: CASSPGDGALLEQYF
d_call: NA; v_call: TRBV15; clone_size: NA; j_call: TRBJ1-5; cdr3_nt: TGTGCCACCAGCGCCACAGGGACGGGCAATCAGCCCCAGCATTTT; cdr3_aa: CATSATGTGNQPQHF
d_call: TRBD2; v_call: TRBV29-1; clone_size: few; j_call: TRBJ2-1; cdr3_nt: TGCAGCGTTCGTCTAGCGGGAGAGGCCTACAATGAGCAGTTCTTC; cdr3_aa: CSVRLAGEAYNEQFF
d_call: TRBD1; v_call: TRBV7-2; clone_size: NA; j_call: TRBJ1-5; cdr3_nt: TGTGCCAGCAGCCCAGACAGGGTGGATCAGCCCCAGCATTTT; cdr3_aa: CASSPDRVDQPQHF
d_call: TRBD1; v_call: TRBV18; clone_size: few; j_call: TRBJ2-1; cdr3_nt: TGTGCCAGCTCACCAGGGACAGGGTTGAATGAGCAGTTCTTC; cdr3_aa: CASSPGTGLNEQFF
d_call: NA; v_call: TRBV28; clone_size: NA; j_call: TRBJ2-3; cdr3_nt: TGTGCCAGCAGTATTCATTCTTACCCAGATACGCAGTATTTT; cdr3_aa: CASSIHSYPDTQYF
d_call: NA; v_call: TRBV6-5; clone_size: NA; j_call: TRBJ2-1; cdr3_nt: TGTGCCAGCAGTGAAGACGGCTGGGATGAGCAGTTCTTC; cdr3_aa: CASSEDGWDEQFF
d_call: TRBD2; v_call: TRBV30; clone_size: once; j_call: TRBJ2-5; cdr3_nt: TGTGCCTGGAGTGCGCCGGGACAGTGGTTAAAAACCACAGCGGGAGGGCCTAGAGAGACCCAGTACTTC; cdr3_aa: CAWSAPGQWLKTTAGGPRETQYF
d_call: NA; v_call: TRBV11-1; clone_size: NA; j_call: TRBJ2-7; cdr3_nt: TGTGCCAGCAGCTCCCGATTCGGGGGCTCCTACGAGCAGTACTTC; cdr3_aa: CASSSRFGGSYEQYF
d_call: NA; v_call: TRBV30; clone_size: NA; j_call: TRBJ2-3; cdr3_nt: TGTGCCTGGAGTCGTGGGACCGAGGAAGATACGCAGTATTTT; cdr3_aa: CAWSRGTEEDTQYF
d_call: NA; v_call: TRBV9; clone_size: NA; j_call: TRBJ1-1; cdr3_nt: TGTGCCAGCAGCGTAGCGGACTCCACTGAAGCTTTCTTT; cdr3_aa: CASSVADSTEAFF
d_call: NA; v_call: TRBV7-9; clone_size: NA; j_call: TRBJ1-4; cdr3_nt: TGTGCCAGCAGCGCGCCAGGGACAACTAATGAAAAACTGTTTTTT; cdr3_aa: CASSAPGTTNEKLFF
d_call: TRBD2; v_call: TRBV30; clone_size: few; j_call: TRBJ2-6; cdr3_nt: TGTGCCTGGAGTTTTCTAGCGGGAGGGCTCTCTGGGGCCAACGTCCTGACTTTC; cdr3_aa: CAWSFLAGGLSGANVLTF
d_call: TRBD1; v_call: TRBV7-9; clone_size: NA; j_call: TRBJ2-7; cdr3_nt: TGTGCCAGCAGCCAGGACAGGTCCGCCTACGAGCAGTACTTC; cdr3_aa: CASSQDRSAYEQYF
d_call: NA; v_call: TRBV5-1; clone_size: NA; j_call: TRBJ2-5; cdr3_nt: TGCGCCAGCAGCTCGGAGACCCAGTACTTC; cdr3_aa: CASSSETQYF
d_call: NA; v_call: TRBV25-1; clone_size: few; j_call: TRBJ2-3; cdr3_nt: TGTGCCAGCATAAGGACGGGCACAGATACGCAGTATTTT; cdr3_aa: CASIRTGTDTQYF
d_call: NA; v_call: TRBV6-6; clone_size: few; j_call: TRBJ2-7; cdr3_nt: TGTGCCAGCAGTTACTCCGGGGACTCCTACGAGCAGTACTTC; cdr3_aa: CASSYSGDSYEQYF
d_call: NA; v_call: TRBV9; clone_size: few; j_call: TRBJ2-4; cdr3_nt: TGTGCCAGCAGCGTAGCTCCCCGGGAGCAGGAAAACATTCAGTACTTC; cdr3_aa: CASSVAPREQENIQYF
d_call: TRBD1; v_call: TRBV4-1; clone_size: few; j_call: TRBJ1-2; cdr3_nt: TGCGCCAGCAGCCCAGAGGGACAGTCACGCTATGGCTACACCTTC; cdr3_aa: CASSPEGQSRYGYTF
d_call: TRBD1; v_call: TRBV9; clone_size: few; j_call: TRBJ2-1; cdr3_nt: TGTGCCAGCAGCGCCAGGGGACAGGAGAACAATGAGCAGTTCTTC; cdr3_aa: CASSARGQENNEQFF
d_call: TRBD1; v_call: TRBV9; clone_size: few; j_call: TRBJ2-7; cdr3_nt: TGTGCCAGCAGCGTAGATCCAGGGGGATTCTCCTACGAGCAGTACTTC; cdr3_aa: CASSVDPGGFSYEQYF
d_call: NA; v_call: TRBV7-2; clone_size: NA; j_call: TRBJ2-7; cdr3_nt: TGTGCCAGCAGCTTAGCTACAGCCTCCTACGAGCAGTACTTC; cdr3_aa: CASSLATASYEQYF
d_call: TRBD1; v_call: TRBV18; clone_size: once; j_call: TRBJ2-7; cdr3_nt: TGTGCCAGCTCACCCGGACAGGGGATGCCCTACGAGCAGTACTTC; cdr3_aa: CASSPGQGMPYEQYF
d_call: TRBD2; v_call: TRBV7-2; clone_size: NA; j_call: TRBJ2-7; cdr3_nt: TGTGCCAGCAGCGCCCGAACTGCTAGCGGGCGGTACTCCTACGAGCAGTACTTC; cdr3_aa: CASSARTASGRYSYEQYF
d_call: NA; v_call: TRBV2; clone_size: NA; j_call: TRBJ2-3; cdr3_nt: TGTGCCAGCAGTGGATGGGTCACAGATACGCAGTATTTT; cdr3_aa: CASSGWVTDTQYF
d_call: TRBD1; v_call: TRBV4-2; clone_size: NA; j_call: TRBJ1-1; cdr3_nt: TGTGCCAGCAGCCAACTATGGACAGGGGGAGGCACTGAAGCTTTCTTT; cdr3_aa: CASSQLWTGGGTEAFF
d_call: NA; v_call: TRBV7-9; clone_size: few; j_call: TRBJ2-3; cdr3_nt: TGTGCCAGCAGCTTTCAGCGACTAGGCACAGATACGCAGTATTTT; cdr3_aa: CASSFQRLGTDTQYF
d_call: TRBD2; v_call: TRBV9; clone_size: NA; j_call: TRBJ2-1; cdr3_nt: TGTGCCAGCAGCGTAGGCGGGACTAGCAGCTACAATGAGCAGTTCTTC; cdr3_aa: CASSVGGTSSYNEQFF
d_call: TRBD1; v_call: TRBV30; clone_size: NA; j_call: TRBJ2-7; cdr3_nt: TGTGCCTGCGCAAGTGACAGGGGGTACGAGCAGTACTTC; cdr3_aa: CACASDRGYEQYF
d_call: NA; v_call: TRBV7-9; clone_size: few; j_call: TRBJ2-7; cdr3_nt: TGTGCCAGCAGCTTAGCGCGGCTAGCTATGGACGAGCAGTACTTC; cdr3_aa: CASSLARLAMDEQYF
d_call: NA; v_call: TRBV30; clone_size: few; j_call: TRBJ1-1; cdr3_nt: TGTGCCTGGAGACCCCCTTGGCAGGGGCGGGTGAACACTGAAGCTTTCTTT; cdr3_aa: CAWRPPWQGRVNTEAFF
d_call: NA; v_call: TRBV25-1; clone_size: few; j_call: TRBJ2-7; cdr3_nt: TGTGCCAGCAGACGGACAGGGAGGGACGAGCAGTACTTC; cdr3_aa: CASRRTGRDEQYF
d_call: NA; v_call: TRBV11-2; clone_size: NA; j_call: TRBJ2-7; cdr3_nt: TGTGCCAGCAGTCCGGACCCGGGGCGGTACTACGAGCAGTACTTC; cdr3_aa: CASSPDPGRYYEQYF
d_call: NA; v_call: TRBV4-3; clone_size: NA; j_call: TRBJ2-7; cdr3_nt: TGCGCCAGCAGCCAAGAAGACAGGAGCGGCGAGCAGTACTTC; cdr3_aa: CASSQEDRSGEQYF
d_call: NA; v_call: TRBV7-8; clone_size: few; j_call: TRBJ2-1; cdr3_nt: TGTGCCAGCACCCAAGCGGGTTACTCCTACAATGAGCAGTTCTTC; cdr3_aa: CASTQAGYSYNEQFF
d_call: NA; v_call: TRBV30; clone_size: NA; j_call: TRBJ2-1; cdr3_nt: TGTGCCTGGAGTATTAACAGGGAGAATGAGCAGTTCTTC; cdr3_aa: CAWSINRENEQFF
d_call: NA; v_call: TRBV29-1; clone_size: NA; j_call: TRBJ1-1; cdr3_nt: TGCAGCGTCCGGGGACGCCTTACAAAACCTGAAGCTTTCTTT; cdr3_aa: CSVRGRLTKPEAFF
d_call: TRBD2; v_call: TRBV11-2; clone_size: few; j_call: TRBJ2-1; cdr3_nt: TGTGCCAGCAGCTTTACCACCCAAATCCGGACTAGCGGGAACAATGAGCAGTTCTTC; cdr3_aa: CASSFTTQIRTSGNNEQFF
d_call: NA; v_call: TRBV29-1; clone_size: few; j_call: TRBJ2-1; cdr3_nt: TGCAGCGTTGAAGTGTTCGGGGCAAGCTCCTACAATGAGCAGTTCTTC; cdr3_aa: CSVEVFGASSYNEQFF
d_call: NA; v_call: TRBV30; clone_size: NA; j_call: TRBJ1-4; cdr3_nt: TGTGCCCAGAAGGGATTAAGGGAAAAACTGTTTTTT; cdr3_aa: CAQKGLREKLFF
d_call: TRBD2; v_call: TRBV25-1; clone_size: few; j_call: TRBJ2-3; cdr3_nt: TGTGCCAGCAGTTCCGGGACTAGCGGCTTCACAGATACGCAGTATTTT; cdr3_aa: CASSSGTSGFTDTQYF
d_call: NA; v_call: TRBV19; clone_size: NA; j_call: TRBJ1-5; cdr3_nt: TGTGCCAGTAGTATGACAGTCAATCAGCCCCAGCATTTT; cdr3_aa: CASSMTVNQPQHF
d_call: NA; v_call: TRBV29-1; clone_size: few; j_call: TRBJ2-2; cdr3_nt: TGCAGCGTTGTTACTAGCCCCCCTGGGGAGCTGTTTTTT; cdr3_aa: CSVVTSPPGELFF